This T cell receptor (beta chain) was retrieved from a study of regulatory T cells in long-lasting Graves disease. Trimming took 4 bases from V and 8 from J, leaving 15 bases between them. Per the germline V gene, CDR1 is SNHLY and CDR2 is FYNNEI. The CDR3 loop spans 14 amino acids. The time point is: persistent/refractory GD, antithyroid drugs over 5 years with positive TRAb. PBMCs provided the RNA from which the TCR library was made. Blood from the periphery, around 9.3 milliliters in all, was drawn into EDTA tubes. HTBI primers from iRepertoire and Arm-PCR of CDR3 regions yielded the TCR beta libraries. TCRdb reprocessed the multiplex PCR reads with MiXCR, giving one entry per CDR3 protein. The table records 310,000 or so distinct CDR3 sequences, roughly 21% of them present only once. Whole-study findings and limits: Shared public clonotypes totalled 2,741 in persistent patients, compared with about 970 in new patients. Thyroid tissue was not studied; only peripheral blood was. TRBV28 was favored in persistent disease, as were TRBJ1-2 and TRBJ2-5.

To note about this clonotype: What it recognizes is unknown.

The chain joins TRBV2 to TRBJ2-1; D ambiguous. The sequencing here drew on peripheral blood mononuclear cells (PBMCs), taken when the disease was refractory, from a patient treated with antithyroid drugs. The sequence was collected from a female donor with Graves disease. The CDR3 coding sequence is TGTGCCAGCAGTGTAGTTAGGAGTGCGGATGAGCAGTTCTTC. It translates to CASSVVRSADEQFF.